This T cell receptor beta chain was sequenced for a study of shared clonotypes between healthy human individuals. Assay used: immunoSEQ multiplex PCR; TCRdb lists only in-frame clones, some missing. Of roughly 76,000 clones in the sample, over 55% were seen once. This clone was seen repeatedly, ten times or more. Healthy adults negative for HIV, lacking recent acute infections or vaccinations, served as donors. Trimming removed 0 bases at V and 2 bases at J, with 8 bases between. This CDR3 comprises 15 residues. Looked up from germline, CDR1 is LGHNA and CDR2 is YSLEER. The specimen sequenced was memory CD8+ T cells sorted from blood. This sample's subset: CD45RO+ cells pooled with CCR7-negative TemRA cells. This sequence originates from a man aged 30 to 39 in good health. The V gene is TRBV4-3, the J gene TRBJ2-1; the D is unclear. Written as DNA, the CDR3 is TGCGCCAGCAGCCAAGAGGATATCCCCTACAATGAGCAGTTCTTC. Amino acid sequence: CASSQEDIPYNEQFF.